These 5 T cell receptor beta chains were all obtained from the same sample, sequenced in a study of cytomegalovirus exposure and HLA in healthy donors. Researchers ran the PCR with 60 Vbeta and 13 Jbeta primers. TCRdb keeps only in-frame clones here, not all; method: immunoSEQ multiplex PCR. The sample consists of 89,000 or so clones, about four fifths of them appearing once. Sequenced material: PBMCs. These receptors were taken from a man aged 18 to 35 in good health and CMV-seropositive.

The CDR3 bases are TGTGCCAGCAGTTTCTTAGCGGGCAATCAGCCCCAGCATTTT. This encodes CASSFLAGNQPQHF. V usage is TRBV27 and J usage is TRBJ1-5; unclear D gene. Trimming stripped 3 bases from V and 2 bases from J, with 8 bases between. The CDR3 covers 14 residues. The germline gives CDR1 MNHEY, CDR2 SMNVEV (reference sequence).

The J gene is TRBJ1-2, the V gene TRBV28; possible D gene TRBD1, 6 bases. This CDR3 is 12 amino acids long. V was pared by 5 bases and J by 2 bases, with 6 bases between. From germline, CDR1 is MDHEN and CDR2 SYDVKM. The CDR3 region is CASSTGNYGYTF. CDR3 bases: TGTGCCAGCAGTACAGGGAACTATGGCTACACCTTC.

In this sample, this clone turned up once. The CDR3 DNA sequence: TGTGCCAGCAGCTTGGGGAGGGCCACCCCCAACAATGAGCAGTTCTTC. This gives the protein CASSLGRATPNNEQFF. The chain is built from TRBV7-6 and TRBJ2-1, with 7 bases aligning to TRBD2. Looked up from germline, CDR1 is SGHVS and CDR2 is FNYEAQ. The CDR3 contains 16 residues. Trimming removed 3 bases from V and 5 bases from J; junction bases left unmatched: 10.

The CDR3 DNA reads as TGCAGCGTTGAGGTCCCGGGACAGATGATATACGAGCAGTACTTC. Translated, it gives CSVEVPGQMIYEQYF. This chain joins TRBV29-1 and TRBJ2-7, with 7 bases that match TRBD1. V trimming: 3 bases; J trimming: 4 bases; junction bases outside the gene matches: 12. Germline loops: CDR1 SQVTM, CDR2 ANQGSEA. The CDR3 totals 15 residues.

J is TRBJ2-5 and V is TRBV5-1, with a possible D match to TRBD1 (5 bases). This CDR3 has 14 residues. CDR1 is SGHRS and CDR2 is YFSETQ in the germline V gene. V was clipped by 1 base and J by 5 bases, with 12 bases between them. This CDR3 reads CASSLRQTLETQYF. DNA for the CDR3: TGCGCCAGCAGCTTGAGACAGACGTTGGAGACCCAGTACTTC.